This T cell receptor (beta chain) was recorded in a study of shared clonotypes between healthy human individuals (dated by TCRdb to about 2020). For the study in its entirety: A couple of women and three men aged 18 to 49 years were included in the cohort. For each donor, three plates each were used for CD4 naive and CD4 memory, two plates were used for CD8 naive, and one plate was used for CD8 memory. Blood TCR repertoires of about five healthy adults were deeply sequenced to estimate repertoire size and the extent of clonotype sharing between individuals. Libraries were prepared and TCR repertoires were sequenced by different laboratories using diverse techniques, in order to increase sequencing depth and limit assay-specific biases. Leukapheresis yielded between about 0.85 and 10 billion PBMCs per donor.

Concerning this clone: No cognate antigen has been identified for it. No clone much larger than this one lies a single base away; base qualities are absent.

General study outcomes and caveats: Higher generation probabilities were observed for clonotypes shared by all four sorted-subset donors than for non-shared clonotypes. Based on pairwise subsampling, the degree of clonotype sharing among donors was expected to be affected by sequencing depth. Sharing across several donors was observed for 4.5% to 6.5% of naive CD4, 3.5% of naive CD8, over 2% of memory CD4, and less than 0.45% of memory CD8 clonotypes. Naive subsets generally had larger estimated clonotype richness than memory subsets did. Sampling was restricted to blood, and TCR repertoires in tissue are likely to differ from TCR repertoires in blood. Rarefaction of sorted-subset datasets indicated incomplete sequencing despite the large sequencing depth. Because the study included only a small number of donors, the genetic and exposure-history diversity represented was limited.

From the cysteine up to the phenylalanine, the CDR3 has a length of 12 residues. The entry retains the CDR3 DNA only, 36 bases that are in frame from base 1. A distance of 9 bases separates the germline ends of V and J, which lose 7 bases and 6 bases respectively. Sequences MNHEY (CDR1) and SVGAGI (CDR2) are obtained from the germline V gene. Using the deep immunoSEQ assay, TCR CDR3 regions were amplified from genomic DNA by multiplex PCR. Extracted genomic DNA from each cell subset was distributed evenly across all wells of several immunoSEQ 96-well plates, and each plate was treated as a replicate. Each replicate PCR for sorted subsets received about 210 ng genomic DNA, equal to about 30,000 T cell genomes. Purified libraries were measured with a Qubit 3.0 fluorometer, size-checked on a Bioanalyzer 2100, and measured again with the KAPA Library Quantification kit. Every immunoSEQ 96-well plate was sequenced on a dedicated single-read 150-cycle Illumina NextSeq 550 flow cell. Per the original workflow: The immunoSEQ output contained only junctional sequences without quality scores, so filtering could not match that applied to full-length reads. Sequences were annotated with PyIR, a Python wrapper for IgBLAST v1.9, and V/J genes and CDR3 were assigned using IMGT germline references. Reads with weak V/J assignments (E-value above 1e-6), missing CDR3, stop codons, out-of-frame junctions, or ambiguous translated residues were removed. V3J clonotypes were defined by identical inferred V gene, J gene, and CDR3 amino acid sequence. To compute the percentage overlap between repertoires, the number of shared unique clonotypes was divided by the size of the smaller repertoire. Repertoire richness was assessed with RTK rarefaction, the Chao1 estimator, and Recon v2.1 estimates of unobserved clonotypes. Generation probabilities for all TCRbeta clonotypes obtained by the gDNA method from a handful of donors were computed using OLGA. TCRdb took this table from immuneACCESS and kept in-frame rearrangements with V and J called. Such tables lack part of the clones; where checked against another copy, unresolved V genes explain under half of the gap, and the rest is unexplained. That table is the source of V, J and clone size, and D and trimming were worked out from the DNA. A total of around 2.1 million clones appear in this sample, about 93% of them only once. Clones ranked in the top ten supply 1.7% of the sample.

CD8 naive samples were obtained by positive selection for CCR7 among CD45RO-negative cells, yielding a CD45RA+CCR7+ population from which TemRA cells were excluded. Donors were healthy HIV-negative adults with no recently reported acute infections or vaccinations. All donors were Caucasian adults living in Nashville, Tennessee, USA. Blood was collected by leukapheresis, and PBMCs were isolated by Ficoll-Histopaque density gradient centrifugation and then cryopreserved in liquid nitrogen vapor phase. Analytical flow cytometry was used to check the purity and quantity of every magnetically sorted T cell population. From each sorted fraction, genomic DNA was isolated and quantified by UV absorbance on a Nanodrop 2000c.

This clonotype was sampled from a man younger than 35 in good health. Some clones in this sample may be carry-over from other donors' samples. The specimen was naive CD8+ T cells from PBMCs. The sample's cell subset or site label, decoded: CD45RA+CCR7+. The chain joins TRBV6-5 to TRBJ2-2; a weak D assignment points to TRBD2 (5 bases agree). The bases are TGTGCCAGCACGGGGTTCGCCGGGGAGCTGTTTTTT. It codes for CASTGFAGELFF.